This T cell receptor (beta chain) derives from a study of CD8 T cells in ankylosing spondylitis. Study-level findings and limits: Disease-linked clones reportedly showed significant enrichment in matched ankylosing spondylitis synovial fluid. Earlier studies detected some motif variants in reactive arthritis synovial fluid and blood. Disease-linked clones, CD8+, were relatively rare in peripheral blood.

The V gene's germline CDR1 is SGHRS and CDR2 YFSETQ. The CDR3 runs to 15 residues. Trimming stripped 1 base from V and 5 bases from J, with 16 bases between. This clonotype was found many times. Its target is unknown. It was by quantitative 5'-RACE with molecular barcodes that TCR beta libraries were made. From the 5' RACE reads, TCRdb called clonotypes with MiXCR, one entry per CDR3 protein. This sample has more than 250,000 distinct CDR3 sequences; roughly 12% occur once, and the top ten carry around 8.4%. Material: blood, either unsorted or a sorted T cell fraction (not recorded which). This rearrangement joins TRBV5-1 to TRBJ2-7, with D possibly matching TRBD1 (6 bases). This sequence originates from a female donor with ankylosing spondylitis or in good health (not recorded which). CDR3 nucleotides: TGCGCCAGCAGCTTGAGGGGGACGGCGGCCGACGAGCAGTACTTC. Encoded protein: CASSLRGTAADEQYF. Supplemented by reference TRBV5-1 and TRBJ2-7, the full variable domain reads KAGVTQTPRYLIKTRGQQVTLSCSPISGHRSVSWYQQTPGQGLQFLFEYFSETQRNKGNFPGRFSGRQFSNSRSEMNVSTLELGDSALYLCASSLRGTAADEQYFGPGTRLTVT.